Listed below are T cell receptor beta chains from one sample, sequenced in a study of T cell responses to AZD1222 COVID-19 vaccine. Profiling relied on immunoSEQ multiplex PCR, and the TCRdb table lists in-frame clones only, not all of them. The sample lists roughly 140,000 clones, more than 80% occurring once. The material was peripheral blood, obtained on day 0 of AZD1222 vaccination. All receptors come from an adult in good health. Both conserved end residues are part of each CDR3. Each record gives: V gene, J gene, clone size, D gene, CDR3 protein, CDR3 DNA. D genes are given only for firm matches. Rows give clone size only sometimes, using once, few, many, or a class for an expanded clone.

>TRBV2|TRBJ1-6|-|-
CASKLRGPNSPLHF
TGTGCCAGCAAATTGAGGGGTCCCAATTCACCCCTCCACTTT
>TRBV19|TRBJ1-3|-|-
CASSIMVPSGNTIYF
TGTGCCAGTAGTATAATGGTCCCGTCTGGAAACACCATATATTTT
>TRBV19|TRBJ1-2|once|TRBD1
CASSFQDRNYGYTF
TGTGCCAGTAGTTTCCAGGACAGGAACTATGGCTACACCTTC
>TRBV7-4|TRBJ2-1|-|-
CASSPQGSSSYNEQFF
TGTGCCAGCAGCCCCCAAGGGTCCTCCTCTTACAATGAGCAGTTCTTC
>TRBV5-1|TRBJ1-2|-|-
CAPLGDGYTF
TGCGCCCCGTTGGGGGACGGCTACACCTTC
>TRBV6-1|TRBJ2-2|-|TRBD2
CASTGQTSSGELFF
TGTGCCAGCACGGGCCAGACTAGCTCCGGGGAGCTGTTTTTT
>TRBV29-1|TRBJ1-2|-|TRBD1
CSVERQGAFGYTF
TGCAGCGTTGAGAGGCAGGGGGCGTTCGGCTACACCTTC
>TRBV7-9|TRBJ1-1|-|-
CASSSTEGRTEAFF
TGTGCCAGCAGCTCGACGGAGGGGCGGACTGAAGCTTTCTTT
>TRBV7-6|TRBJ2-1|-|-
CASSLGRGDPSYNEQFF
TGTGCCAGCAGCTTAGGACGGGGCGACCCCTCCTACAATGAGCAGTTCTTC
>TRBV28|TRBJ1-6|-|-
CASSDRKNNSPLHF
TGTGCCAGCAGCGACAGAAAAAATAATTCACCCCTCCACTTT
>TRBV10-1|TRBJ2-3|-|TRBD1
CASSYKGQTQYF
TGCGCCAGCAGTTATAAGGGACAGACCCAGTATTTT
>TRBV11-2|TRBJ2-7|few|TRBD1
CASSYLRDRSYEQYF
TGTGCCAGCAGCTACCTCCGGGACAGGTCCTACGAGCAGTACTTC
>TRBV5-1|TRBJ1-6|-|-
CASSLGTTNSPLHF
TGCGCCAGCAGCCTCGGGACTACAAATTCACCCCTCCACTTT
>TRBV7-3|TRBJ2-1|-|TRBD2
CASSPGASGKGEQFF
TGTGCCAGCAGCCCTGGGGCTAGCGGGAAGGGGGAGCAGTTCTTC
>TRBV5-6|TRBJ1-4|-|-
CASSFLGTENEKLFF
TGTGCCAGCAGCTTCTTGGGGACCGAAAATGAAAAACTGTTTTTT
>TRBV18|TRBJ1-4|few|-
CASSHRGGDEKLFF
TGTGCCAGCTCGCACCGTGGGGGAGACGAAAAACTGTTTTTT
>TRBV2|TRBJ1-2|-|TRBD1
CASITGQGAKGYTF
TGTGCCAGCATCACGGGACAGGGGGCTAAGGGCTACACCTTC
>TRBV12-3/TRBV12-4|TRBJ1-5|few|-
CASSLFGGQPQHF
TGTGCCAGCAGTTTATTCGGGGGTCAGCCCCAGCATTTT
>TRBV6-1|TRBJ1-1|-|-
CASSEISEAFF
TGTGCCAGCAGTGAGATTTCTGAAGCTTTCTTT
>TRBV16|TRBJ2-7|-|TRBD1
CASSQSATGSYEQYF
TGTGCCAGCAGCCAATCCGCGACAGGGTCCTACGAGCAGTACTTC
>TRBV28|TRBJ1-2|-|TRBD1
CASSLLQGANYGYTF
TGTGCCAGCAGTCTACTACAGGGGGCTAACTATGGCTACACCTTC
>TRBV20-1|TRBJ1-1|-|-
CSAQRTAGAFF
TGCAGTGCTCAGCGGACAGCCGGGGCTTTCTTT
>TRBV19|TRBJ2-3|-|-
CASSTSTGHRATQYF
TGTGCCAGTAGTACATCTACAGGGCACAGAGCTACGCAGTATTTT
>TRBV7-8|TRBJ2-5|few|TRBD1
CASSRRDRVGETQYF
TGTGCCAGCAGCAGGAGGGACAGGGTAGGGGAGACCCAGTACTTC
>TRBV6-2/TRBV6-3|TRBJ2-2|-|-
CASTPIPGASGELFF
TGTGCCAGCACCCCCATACCGGGGGCGAGCGGGGAGCTGTTTTTT
>TRBV19|TRBJ2-7|once|-
CASSIGLGITNEQYF
TGTGCCAGTAGTATAGGTTTAGGTATAACCAACGAGCAGTACTTC